Listed below are T cell receptor beta chains from one sample, sequenced in a study of shared clonotypes between healthy human individuals. Libraries were prepared by immunoSEQ multiplex PCR; TCRdb keeps only in-frame clonotypes and omits some of them. This sample has about 1 million clones, with 65% to 75% found just once. Material: memory CD4+ T cells sorted from blood. The receptor set was obtained from a man in his late teens or twenties in good health. Each CDR3 is given with its conserved first and last residue. D genes are given only for firm matches. For some rows the clone size is stated as once, few or many, or as a class when expanded; others skip it.

V: TRBV5-4; D: TRBD2; size: .; J: TRBJ2-3; DNA: TGTGCCAGCAGCCTTAGCGGGGGGGCCACAGATACGCAGTATTTT; CDR3: CASSLSGGATDTQYF
V: TRBV25-1; D: .; size: .; J: TRBJ2-7; DNA: TGTGCCAGCAGTGAATTGCTGGGGGGCGAGCAGTACTTC; CDR3: CASSELLGGEQYF
V: TRBV5-5; D: .; size: .; J: TRBJ2-7; DNA: TGTGCCAGCAGCTTGGCAGGGGATAAGGAGCAGTACTTC; CDR3: CASSLAGDKEQYF
V: TRBV19; D: TRBD1; size: .; J: TRBJ1-4; DNA: TGTGCCAGTAGTTCCCGACAGGGAGCTAATGAAAAACTGTTTTTT; CDR3: CASSSRQGANEKLFF
V: TRBV6-4; D: .; size: .; J: TRBJ2-1; DNA: TGTGCCAGCAGTGCGGAGGGGGGTCCATACAATGAGCAGTTCTTC; CDR3: CASSAEGGPYNEQFF
V: TRBV19; D: .; size: .; J: TRBJ2-7; DNA: TGTGCCAGTAGTATTCAAGCGGGCCCAACCTACGAGCAGTACTTC; CDR3: CASSIQAGPTYEQYF
V: TRBV5-4; D: .; size: once; J: TRBJ1-4; DNA: TGTGCCAGCAGCTCCCGGACAGATGCAACTAATGAAAAACTGTTTTTT; CDR3: CASSSRTDATNEKLFF
V: TRBV2; D: TRBD1; size: once; J: TRBJ1-2; DNA: TGTGCCAGCAATGACAGGGGAGGTGGCTACACCTTC; CDR3: CASNDRGGGYTF
V: TRBV19; D: .; size: few; J: TRBJ2-2; DNA: TGTGCCAGTAGCCGGAGGGCGGACGAGCTGTTTTTT; CDR3: CASSRRADELFF
V: TRBV10-1; D: .; size: few; J: TRBJ1-2; DNA: TGCGCCAGCAGTGAGTCCTCGGGGCATGGCTACACCTTC; CDR3: CASSESSGHGYTF
V: TRBV7-2; D: .; size: .; J: TRBJ2-3; DNA: TGTGCCAGCAGCTTTGACGGGGGCACAGATACGCAGTATTTT; CDR3: CASSFDGGTDTQYF
V: TRBV9; D: TRBD1; size: .; J: TRBJ2-7; DNA: TGTGCCAGCAGCCCCCGACAGGGTTCCTACGAGCAGTACTTC; CDR3: CASSPRQGSYEQYF
V: TRBV7-2; D: TRBD1; size: .; J: TRBJ2-1; DNA: TGTGCCAGCAGCCCTACCCGGGACAGCATCCTCCATGAGCAGTTCTTC; CDR3: CASSPTRDSILHEQFF
V: TRBV6-6; D: TRBD1; size: .; J: TRBJ1-1; DNA: TGTGCCAGCAGTTACCCAGGGGGCACTGAAGCTTTCTTT; CDR3: CASSYPGGTEAFF
V: TRBV5-1; D: .; size: .; J: TRBJ2-1; DNA: TGCGCCAGCGCCCCGCGAAAAGGTTGGGAGATCAATGAGCAGTTCTTC; CDR3: CASAPRKGWEINEQFF
V: TRBV7-9; D: TRBD1; size: few; J: TRBJ2-7; DNA: TGTGCCAGCAGCTCCGACAGGGTTACCTACGAGCAGTACTTC; CDR3: CASSSDRVTYEQYF
V: TRBV5-1; D: .; size: .; J: TRBJ2-7; DNA: TGCGCCAGCAGCGCGGACGGCGGCGGCGGGTACGAGCAGTACTTC; CDR3: CASSADGGGGYEQYF
V: TRBV5-6; D: .; size: .; J: TRBJ1-1; DNA: TGTGCCAGCAGCTTGGAGAGGGATTTGCCGGCTTTCTTT; CDR3: CASSLERDLPAFF
V: TRBV7-2; D: .; size: .; J: TRBJ2-3; DNA: TGTGCCAGCAGCAAGGACTATCTTGGCACAGATACGCAGTATTTT; CDR3: CASSKDYLGTDTQYF
V: TRBV5-6; D: .; size: .; J: TRBJ2-5; DNA: TGTGCCAGCAGCTTGGGGCCGGGGGAGACCCAGTACTTC; CDR3: CASSLGPGETQYF
V: TRBV5-1; D: .; size: few; J: TRBJ1-6; DNA: TGCGCCAGCAGTTCGAACCTGGGATCACCCCTCCACTTT; CDR3: CASSSNLGSPLHF
V: TRBV5-6; D: .; size: .; J: TRBJ2-4; DNA: TGTGCCAGCAGCTTGGTCGGGACCAAAAACATTCAGTACTTC; CDR3: CASSLVGTKNIQYF
V: TRBV14; D: .; size: .; J: TRBJ1-3; DNA: TGTGCCAGCAGCCTATACCGGACTTCCTACGGAAACACCATATATTTT; CDR3: CASSLYRTSYGNTIYF
V: TRBV6-4; D: TRBD2; size: .; J: TRBJ2-1; DNA: TGTGCCAGCAGTCCCCAGAGTAGCGGGGAGGTGCAGTTCTTC; CDR3: CASSPQSSGEVQFF
V: TRBV6-1; D: .; size: .; J: TRBJ2-6; DNA: TGTGCCAGCAGGGCAGGATCTGGGGCCAACGTCCTGACTTTC; CDR3: CASRAGSGANVLTF
V: TRBV5-5; D: .; size: once; J: TRBJ2-1; DNA: TGTGCCAGCAACCGGGACTCCCGCCATGAGCAGTTCTTC; CDR3: CASNRDSRHEQFF
V: TRBV27; D: .; size: .; J: TRBJ2-1; DNA: TGTGCCAGCAGTTTCGGGCGGGGGACAGCTCTCAATGAGCAGTTCTTC; CDR3: CASSFGRGTALNEQFF
V: TRBV9; D: .; size: few; J: TRBJ1-1; DNA: TGTGCCAGCAGCGTAGTGGGAGGAGGGGGGACCCCTGCTTTCTTT; CDR3: CASSVVGGGGTPAFF
V: TRBV2; D: .; size: .; J: TRBJ1-2; DNA: TGTGCCAGCAGTGCCTTCGGACAGAACTATGGCTACACCTTC; CDR3: CASSAFGQNYGYTF
V: TRBV29-1; D: .; size: .; J: TRBJ1-1; DNA: TGCAGCGTCGCCGGGACACAGAGAACTGAAGCTTTCTTT; CDR3: CSVAGTQRTEAFF
V: TRBV7-2; D: .; size: .; J: TRBJ1-3; DNA: TGTGCCAGCAGCTTAGACAGGGATCCTGGAAACACCATATATTTT; CDR3: CASSLDRDPGNTIYF